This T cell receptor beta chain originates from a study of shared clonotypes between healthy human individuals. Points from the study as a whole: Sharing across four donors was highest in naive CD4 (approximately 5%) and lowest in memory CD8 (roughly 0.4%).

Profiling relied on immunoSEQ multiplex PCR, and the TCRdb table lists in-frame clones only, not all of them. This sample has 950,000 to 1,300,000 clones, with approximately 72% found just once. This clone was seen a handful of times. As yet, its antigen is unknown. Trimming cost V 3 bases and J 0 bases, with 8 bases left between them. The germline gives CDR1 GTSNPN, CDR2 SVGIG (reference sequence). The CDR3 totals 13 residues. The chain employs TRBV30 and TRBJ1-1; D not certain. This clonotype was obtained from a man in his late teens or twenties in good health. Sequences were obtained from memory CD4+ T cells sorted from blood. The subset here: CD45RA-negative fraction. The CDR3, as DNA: TGTGCCTGGAGCCGCACCTTGAACACTGAAGCTTTCTTT. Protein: CAWSRTLNTEAFF.